This entry features one T cell receptor (beta chain) sequence. What this receptor recognizes is not known. The sample holds no much larger clone one base away, and base qualities are not on file. TCRbeta CDR3 regions were amplified from genomic DNA by means of the immunoSEQ Assay, a bias-controlled multiplex PCR. For the original study's pipeline: The number of nucleated cells in each sample was estimated from the amplification of reference gene primers within the assay. To quantify the absolute abundance of each unique TCRbeta CDR3 rearrangement, sequence reads were collapsed and filtered. Productive Simpson clonality was computed per sample as the square root of Simpson's diversity index over productive rearrangements. TCRdb's version of the immuneACCESS table is confined to in-frame rearrangements and falls short of the full clone set. An unresolved V gene accounts for under half of the shortfall where checked; the remainder is of unknown origin. The DNA gave D and trimming, while V, J and clone size come from that table. Across this sample there are 350,000 or so clones, with more than 90% seen only once. Less than 20% of the sample is taken by the ten largest.

Clipping removes 5 bases from V and 7 bases from J, with 5 as the unmatched junction base count. Counted from cysteine to phenylalanine, this CDR3 has 14 amino acids. The CDR3 DNA has 42 bases and is translated from base 1. According to the germline V gene, CDR1 reads SGHTA and CDR2 reads FQGTGA. Participants in the prospective study were aged roughly 18 to 90 years, lived in more than 20 United States geographic areas, and enrolled through a virtual design. Cohort assignment in the prospective study relied on participant-reported clinical history from a screening survey and a study questionnaire. For ImmuneRACE Cohort 3, a participant was defined as recovered based on two consecutive negative NP/OP PCR tests, clearance by a healthcare professional, or resolution of symptoms. Each participant in the prospective study had whole blood, serum and a nasopharyngeal or oropharyngeal swab collected by mobile phlebotomists. Over a roughly two-month period, participants in the prospective study had the option of providing additional blood draws and questionnaires. Before DNA extraction, prospective study blood samples were shipped either frozen or at room temperature.

The sample is drawn from a study of blood T cell repertoires in COVID-19 (TCRdb year 2020). About the full investigation: Samples from collaborators originated in the United States, Italy and Spain and spanned both the acute and convalescent phases of COVID-19. The material from the prospective study consisted of cDNA or gDNA derived from T cells, B-cell-depleted T cells, or PBMCs. The samples were drawn from the first 160 participants of the ongoing ImmuneRACE study and from under 1,500 subjects provided by 6 global collaborators. A de-identified subject ID, COVID-19 status, age in years and sex were almost always included in the sample metadata. Where HLA class I and class II types were available, the types were taken from metadata supplied by the sample provider, not from assay-based typing. Deeply sampled blood TCRbeta repertoires from subjects exposed to, actively infected with, or recovered from COVID-19 were included in the dataset. The repertoires were made available in a free public database intended to serve as a resource for research on the immune response to SARS-CoV-2. On the study overall, not on this receptor specifically: How much clinical and demographic metadata was included differed by source and by participant, and the metadata was provided uncurated.

The sequence came from a woman aged 30 to 39 who had recovered from COVID-19. The sequenced material came from PBMCs or T cells enriched from blood (not recorded which). This receptor chain uses TRBV7-3 and TRBJ2-2, with 9 middle bases fitting TRBD1. DNA sequence: TGTGCCAGCAGCACACAGGGGGCCCACGGGGAGCTGTTTTTT. Its translation reads: CASSTQGAHGELFF.